A selection of T cell receptor beta chains follows, all from one sample in a study of cytomegalovirus exposure and HLA in healthy donors. The data were produced by immunoSEQ multiplex PCR, yet TCRdb's version contains in-frame clones alone and is incomplete. The profile shows 170,000 or so clones, 75% to 85% of them singletons. Sequences were obtained from PBMCs. The receptors come from a woman between 50 and 59 years old in good health and CMV-seropositive. CDR3s include the opening cysteine and the closing phenylalanine or tryptophan. The order of the fields is CDR3 length, clone size, V gene, J gene, CDR3 protein. Size is stated for part of the rows, as once, few or many counts, or as a class when the clone is expanded.

16,-,TRBV5-5,TRBJ1-2,CASSSSFGQVGYGYTF
14,-,TRBV18,TRBJ2-3,CASSPTASTDTQYF
12,few,TRBV27,-,CASSLEGYEQYF
17,-,TRBV1,TRBJ1-2,CTSSQDIAGPVNYGYTF
15,-,TRBV7-8,TRBJ2-5,CASSPGLAVQETQYF
16,-,TRBV19,TRBJ2-6,CASSWTVRSGANVLTF
15,few,TRBV5-6,TRBJ2-7,CASSWTTGPRDEQYF
15,-,TRBV2,TRBJ2-1,CASSSGQGVYNEQFF
16,-,TRBV5-6,TRBJ1-3,CASSLEGGLSGNTIYF
16,-,TRBV12-5,TRBJ2-5,CASGLGAGGLQETQYF
14,-,TRBV27,TRBJ1-2,CASSLSNRNYGYTF
16,-,TRBV11-3,TRBJ2-2,CASSVTGGASPGELFF
11,-,TRBV19,TRBJ1-2,CASSIGATYTF
15,-,TRBV5-1,TRBJ2-7,CASSLAGDLNYEQYF
14,-,TRBV11-2,TRBJ1-6,CASSLDYGNSPLHF
16,few,TRBV6-5,TRBJ2-6,CASSYLISSGANVLTF